The 30 T cell receptor beta chains given below trace back to one sample, sequenced in a study of blood T cell repertoires in COVID-19 (dated by TCRdb to the early 2020s). Receptor libraries were prepared by the immunoSEQ multiplex PCR assay. TCRdb mirrors the immuneACCESS table, restricted to in-frame sequences. Some clones are absent from its copies; in checked studies, under half trace to an unresolved V gene, and the reason for the others is unknown. The sample table holds roughly 330,000 clones, of which around nine tenths were seen once. Clones ranked in the top ten supply 3% to 4% of the sample. Sequenced sample: peripheral blood. The receptor set was obtained from a woman aged 45 to 65 with active or convalescent COVID-19.

This clone was counted a few times. The V and J genes are TRBV27 and TRBJ1-2; 7 bases agree with TRBD1. V dropped 1 base and J dropped 9; count of bases not matched to a gene: 8. The CDR3 sequence is 14 residues long. The germline V gene has CDR1 MNHEY and CDR2 SMNVEV (reference sequence). CDR3 in amino acids: CASSLFSGQASYTF. CDR3 bases: TGTGCCAGCAGTTTATTCTCCGGACAGGCCAGCTACACCTTC.

The chain uses TRBV15 and TRBJ1-2; D may be TRBD1 (6 bases). The V end was cut by 0 bases, the J end by 6 bases, with 23 bases between. This CDR3 spans 18 amino acids. Germline V gives CDR1 LNHNV, CDR2 YYDKDF (reference sequence). The CDR3 region is CATSRDRKESRGVNGYTF. The CDR3 coding sequence is TGTGCCACCAGCAGAGATAGGAAGGAGTCCAGGGGTGTGAATGGCTACACCTTC.

The gene calls are TRBV4-1 and TRBJ1-3; a possible D gene is TRBD1 (5 bases). Germline CDR1 is MGHRA and CDR2 is YSYEKL. V shed 3 bases and J shed 1 base, with 10 bases lying between them. This CDR3 comprises 15 residues. The CDR3 nucleotides read TGCGCCAGCAGCCAGGGAGGGACTTCTGGAAACACCATATATTTT. It yields the protein CASSQGGTSGNTIYF.

The V gene is TRBV27, the J gene TRBJ2-1; 10 bases are shared with TRBD2. J lost 5 bases, V lost 10 bases, and 5 bases had no gene match. This CDR3 spans 13 amino acids. Germline CDR1 and CDR2: MNHEY and SMNVEV (reference sequence). The CDR3 DNA follows: TGTGCCATCCGACTAGCGGGTAACAATGAGCAGTTCTTC. It translates to CAIRLAGNNEQFF.

This clone was found a few times. The rearrangement uses TRBV25-1 and TRBJ2-7; 9 bases match TRBD1. V shed 6 bases, J shed 2 bases, and the junction held 5 bases outside the gene matches. CDR3 length: 14 amino acids. Germline V CDR1 and CDR2: MGHDK, SYGVNS. This CDR3 reads CASSAGQGPYEQYF. CDR3 nucleotides: TGTGCCAGCAGCGCGGGACAGGGACCCTACGAGCAGTACTTC.

The rearrangement uses TRBV27 and TRBJ1-4; 7 nucleotides match TRBD1. The CDR3 extends over 15 amino acids. V lost 3 bases and J lost 4; bases outside the gene matches: 5. CDR1 is MNHEY and CDR2 is SMNVEV in the germline V gene (reference sequence). The CDR3 sequence: CASSFWTGRNEKLFF. In DNA, the CDR3 is TGTGCCAGCAGTTTCTGGACAGGTCGTAATGAAAAACTGTTTTTT.

The chain is built from TRBV19 and TRBJ1-1; no definite D call. The CDR3 covers 13 residues. Germline values: CDR1 LNHDA, CDR2 SQIVND (reference sequence). The V and J ends lost 3 bases and 5 bases respectively, with 10 bases between them. The CDR3 DNA sequence: TGTGCCAGTAGTATGACGGCGAGGACTGAAGCTTTCTTT. Its protein product is CASSMTARTEAFF.

The V and J genes are TRBV6-5 and TRBJ1-1, with 7 bases lining up with TRBD1. Germline V gene data show CDR1 as MNHEY and CDR2 as SVGAGI. The CDR3 sequence is 15 residues long. V lost 5 bases and J lost 1; bases outside the gene matches: 7. CDR3 sequence reads: CASSPDRPPNTEAFF. DNA for the CDR3: TGTGCCAGCAGTCCGGACAGGCCGCCGAACACTGAAGCTTTCTTT.

This clone was seen only once. J is TRBJ2-1 and V is TRBV5-1; TRBD1 matches at 11 bases. Trimming at V came to 0 bases and at J to 6 bases, leaving 2 bases not matched to a gene. The CDR3 runs to 15 residues. The germline CDR1 and CDR2 sequences are SGHRS and YFSETQ. The CDR3 loop reads CASSLVGQGANEQFF. CDR3 nucleotide sequence: TGCGCCAGCAGCTTGGTTGGACAGGGGGCCAATGAGCAGTTCTTC.

CDR3 region: CASSLSNTGVIPYEQYF. CDR3 coding DNA: TGCGCCAGCAGCTTGTCCAACACAGGGGTAATTCCCTACGAGCAGTACTTC. The genes are TRBV5-1 and TRBJ2-7; 7 nucleotides line up with TRBD1. V lost 1 base and J lost 2; bases outside the gene matches: 12. The CDR3 is 17 amino acids. Germline V gene data show CDR1 as SGHRS and CDR2 as YFSETQ.

This chain connects TRBV30 to TRBJ1-1; no clear D. This CDR3 comprises 15 residues. Germline V CDR1 and CDR2: GTSNPN, SVGIG (reference sequence). Trimming pared 4 bases from V and 0 bases from J, leaving 15 bases between. The CDR3 here is CAWMTTGILNTEAFF. CDR3 bases: TGTGCCTGGATGACTACCGGGATTTTGAACACTGAAGCTTTCTTT.

This clone showed up just once. The gene calls are TRBV5-4 and TRBJ1-1; TRBD1 matches at 8 bases. Germline-derived CDR1 and CDR2 are SGHNT and YYREEE (reference sequence). The CDR3 has 15 residues. The junction had 12 bases not matched to a gene; V was cut back by 4 bases and J by 7 bases. CDR3: CASSRRQGINGEAFF. The CDR3 nucleotides read TGTGCCAGCAGCCGTAGACAGGGGATAAATGGTGAAGCTTTCTTT.

The V and J genes are TRBV19 and TRBJ2-7; D gene unclear. Germline-derived CDR1 and CDR2 are LNHDA and SQIVND (reference sequence). The CDR3 runs to 12 residues. V gave up 4 bases and J gave up 5 bases, with 9 bases separating them. This CDR3 reads CASSNSWNEQYF. The CDR3 nucleotides are TGTGCCAGTAGTAACAGCTGGAACGAGCAGTACTTC. Using reference TRBV19 and TRBJ2-7 for the parts outside the CDR3, the full variable domain is DGGITQSPKYLFRKEGQNVTLSCEQNLNHDAMYWYRQDPGQGLRLIYYSQIVNDFQKGDIAEGYSVSREKKESFPLTVTSAQKNPTAFYLCASSNSWNEQYFGPGTRLTVT.

The sample holds one count of this clone. The CDR3 loop reads CASRRTSGFGDTQYF. As DNA, the CDR3 is TGTGCCAGCAGACGAACCTCAGGGTTCGGGGATACGCAGTATTTT. The genes are TRBV3-1 (or the pseudogene TRBV3-2) and TRBJ2-3, with D possibly matching TRBD1 (5 bases). V was pared by 6 bases and J by 6 bases, with 19 bases between. The CDR3 has 15 residues. Germline values: CDR1 LGHDT, CDR2 YNNKEL (reference sequence).

V and J are TRBV6-5 and TRBJ2-2, with 7 nucleotides matching TRBD1. The CDR3 contains 14 residues. The ends lost 8 bases at V and 0 bases at J; junction bases unmatched: 3. The germline V gene has CDR1 MNHEY and CDR2 SVGAGI. CDR3 in DNA: TGTGCCAGCGCTGGGACAGCGAACACCGGGGAGCTGTTTTTT. Translation: CASAGTANTGELFF.

There are a few counts of this clone. This sequence joins TRBV3-1 (or the pseudogene TRBV3-2) and TRBJ1-1; D is unclear. Trimming took 3 bases from V and 12 from J, leaving 14 bases between them. Germline V gene lookup returns CDR1 LGHDT and CDR2 YNNKEL (reference sequence). CDR3 length: 12 residues. This CDR3 reads CASSHSGMEPFF. The DNA for the CDR3 is TGTGCCAGCAGCCACTCCGGGATGGAACCTTTCTTT.

This chain's CDR3 is CASSLVGGEQYF. Written as DNA, the CDR3 is TGCGCCAGCAGCTTGGTTGGGGGGGAGCAGTACTTC. V and J are TRBV5-1 and TRBJ2-7; the D gene is possibly TRBD2 (6 bases). V lost 0 bases, J lost 7 bases, and 8 bases lay in between. CDR1 and CDR2 from the germline V gene are SGHRS and YFSETQ. The CDR3 contains 12 residues.

This clone has just one count. V gene TRBV6-5 combines with J gene TRBJ1-2; 11 nucleotides agree with TRBD1. This CDR3 spans 15 amino acids. The V gene end was trimmed by 2 bases and the J gene end by 3 bases; junction bases not matched to a gene: 2. Germline V gives CDR1 MNHEY, CDR2 SVGAGI. The CDR3 loop is CASSYRTGGDYGYTF. Written as DNA, the CDR3 is TGTGCCAGCAGTTACCGGACAGGGGGCGACTATGGCTACACCTTC.

This chain links TRBV1 with TRBJ2-1; the table's D call TRBD2 went unverified against the DNA. TRBV1 is a pseudogene. The CDR3 totals 17 residues. In DNA form, the CDR3 reads TGCACCAGCAGCCAAGATGTGGTAGCGGTAACCTACAATGAGCAGTTCTTC. Translation gives CTSSQDVVAVTYNEQFF.

This clone was seen more than once but under ten times. The gene calls are TRBV10-1 and TRBJ1-4, with 8 bases identical to TRBD1. The germline V gene encodes CDR1 WNHNN and CDR2 SYGVQD (reference sequence). CDR3 length: 14 amino acids. The V and J ends lost 3 bases and 8 bases, in that order; junction bases with no gene match: 5. As DNA, the CDR3 is TGCGCCAGCAGTGAAGGCAGGGGGCAAGAAAAACTGTTTTTT. It yields the protein CASSEGRGQEKLFF.

This chain connects TRBV5-1 to TRBJ1-2, with 7 bases fitting TRBD1. J lost 1 base, V lost 1 base, and 7 bases had no gene match. Looked up from germline, CDR1 is SGHRS and CDR2 is YFSETQ. The CDR3 spans 16 residues. The DNA for the CDR3 is TGCGCCAGCAGCTTGTATGGAGGGGGCGATAACTATGGCTACACCTTC. Its protein is CASSLYGGGDNYGYTF.

In this sample, this clone turned up once. The rearrangement links TRBV6-2 or TRBV6-3 to TRBJ2-1; 7 bases align to TRBD2. The CDR3 consists of 16 residues. Germline V gene data show CDR1 as MNHEY and CDR2 as SVGEGT. Unmatched junction bases numbered 8, after V lost 3 bases and J lost 3 bases. The chain's CDR3 is CASSYLTSLLYNEQFF. As DNA, the CDR3 is TGTGCCAGCAGTTATCTGACTAGCTTGCTCTACAATGAGCAGTTCTTC.

This chain uses TRBV3-1 (or the pseudogene TRBV3-2) with TRBJ2-1, with 13 bases fitting TRBD2. Germline V gene sequence: CDR1 LGHDT, CDR2 YNNKEL (reference sequence). The CDR3 is made up of 19 amino acids. Unmatched junction bases numbered 9, after V lost 0 bases and J lost 4 bases. Here the CDR3 reads CASSQEGGLAGLFYNEQFF. The CDR3 DNA follows: TGTGCCAGCAGCCAAGAGGGGGGACTAGCGGGACTTTTTTACAATGAGCAGTTCTTC.

V is TRBV5-1 and J is TRBJ2-1; 10 bases are shared with TRBD1. CDR1 is SGHRS, CDR2 YFSETQ, per germline. The V and J ends lost 4 bases and 9 bases, in that order; junction bases with no gene match: 13. The CDR3 is 16 residues long. In DNA form, the CDR3 reads TGCGCCAGCAGCGGCAAGACCGGGACAGGGGTAGGTGAGCAGTTCTTC. Encoded protein: CASSGKTGTGVGEQFF.

The chain uses TRBV19 and TRBJ1-1, with TRBD1 matching 8 bases. The CDR3 is 14 amino acids. Germline CDR1 LNHDA, CDR2 SQIVND (reference sequence). V dropped 6 bases and J dropped 5; count of bases not matched to a gene: 8. The CDR3 DNA is TGTGCCAGTAGAACCTCCGGGACAGGAACTGAAGCTTTCTTT. Translating it yields CASRTSGTGTEAFF.

The chain is built from TRBV5-4 and TRBJ2-5; TRBD2 agrees at 16 bases. Germline loops: CDR1 SGHNT, CDR2 YYREEE (reference sequence). There are 17 residues in the CDR3. V was clipped by 4 bases and J by 4 bases; unmatched bases: 7. Here the CDR3 DNA reads TGTGCCAGCAGCCCGCCGGGACTAGCGGGGGGGGCAGAGACCCAGTACTTC. It yields the protein CASSPPGLAGGAETQYF.

This clone has a handful of counts. This same CDR3 is encoded by further DNA sequences in the sample. V usage is TRBV9 and J usage is TRBJ1-3, with a weak D call TRBD1 (5 bases). Between the trimmed V and J ends, which lost 5 bases and 0 bases, there was a span of 12 bases. The CDR3 spans 15 residues. The germline gives CDR1 SGDLS, CDR2 YYNGEE. CDR3 coding DNA: TGTGCCAGCAGTTCCACAGGTAACTCTGGAAACACCATATATTTT. Its protein is CASSSTGNSGNTIYF.

The J gene is TRBJ1-2, the V gene TRBV4-2; TRBD1 aligns across 8 bases. Looked up from germline, CDR1 is LGHNA and CDR2 is YNFKEQ. The trim removed 0 bases at V and 4 bases at J, leaving 7 bases unmatched. There are 16 residues in the CDR3. The CDR3 bases are TGTGCCAGCAGCCAAGATGGCCAGGGGGCGTTCTATGGCTACACCTTC. Protein sequence: CASSQDGQGAFYGYTF.

This chain joins TRBV30 and TRBJ1-1, with TRBD1 identical over 8 bases. The CDR3 spans 15 residues. V trimming: 1 base; J trimming: 1 base; junction bases outside the gene matches: 5. In germline, CDR1 is GTSNPN, CDR2 SVGIG (reference sequence). The CDR3: CAWSAIGQGNTEAFF. The CDR3 DNA reads TGTGCCTGGAGTGCAATCGGACAGGGGAACACTGAAGCTTTCTTT.

V and J are TRBV7-2 and TRBJ1-1, with 7 bases that match TRBD1. V shed 5 bases, J shed 4 bases, and the junction held 10 bases outside the gene matches. The CDR3 covers 15 residues. Per the germline V gene, CDR1 is SGHTA and CDR2 is FQGNSA. The CDR3 DNA follows: TGTGCCAGCAGCCGCAGACAGGGAAGGAGCACTGAAGCTTTCTTT. Translated: CASSRRQGRSTEAFF.